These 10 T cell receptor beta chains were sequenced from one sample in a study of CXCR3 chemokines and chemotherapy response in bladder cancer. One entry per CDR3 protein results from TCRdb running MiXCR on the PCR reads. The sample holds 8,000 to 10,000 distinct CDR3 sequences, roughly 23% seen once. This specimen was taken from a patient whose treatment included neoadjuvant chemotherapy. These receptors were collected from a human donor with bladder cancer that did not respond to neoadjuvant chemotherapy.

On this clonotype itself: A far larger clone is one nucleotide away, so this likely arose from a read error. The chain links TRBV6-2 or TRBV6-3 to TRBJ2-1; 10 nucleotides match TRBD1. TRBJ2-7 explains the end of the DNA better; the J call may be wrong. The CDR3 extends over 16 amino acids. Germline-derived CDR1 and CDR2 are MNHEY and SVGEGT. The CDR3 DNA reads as TGTACCAGCAGTTACGCCGGGACAGGGGTATCCGACGAGCAGTACTTC. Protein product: CTSSYAGTGVSDEQYF.

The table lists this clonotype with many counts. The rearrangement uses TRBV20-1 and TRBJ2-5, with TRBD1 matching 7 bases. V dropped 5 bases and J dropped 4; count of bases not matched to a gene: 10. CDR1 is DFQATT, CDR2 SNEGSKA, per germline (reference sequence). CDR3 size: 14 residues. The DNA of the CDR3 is TGCAGTGCTTCGCGACAGGGATTGAGAGAGACCCAGTACTTC. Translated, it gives CSASRQGLRETQYF.

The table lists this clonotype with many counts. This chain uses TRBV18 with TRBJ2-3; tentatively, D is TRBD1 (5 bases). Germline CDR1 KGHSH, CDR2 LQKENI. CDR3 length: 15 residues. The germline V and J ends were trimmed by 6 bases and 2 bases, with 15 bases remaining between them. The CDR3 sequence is CASSQHTGDTDTQYF. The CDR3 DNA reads TGTGCCAGCTCGCAACATACAGGAGACACAGATACGCAGTATTTT.

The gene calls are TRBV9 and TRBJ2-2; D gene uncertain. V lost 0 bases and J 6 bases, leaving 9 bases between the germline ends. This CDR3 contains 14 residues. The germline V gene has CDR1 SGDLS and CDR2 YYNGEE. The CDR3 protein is CASSVEFGAGELFF. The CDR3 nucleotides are TGTGCCAGCAGCGTAGAGTTTGGGGCCGGGGAGCTGTTTTTT. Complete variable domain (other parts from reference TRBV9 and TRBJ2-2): DSGVTQTPKHLITATGQRVTLRCSPRSGDLSVYWYQQSLDQGLQFLIQYYNGEERAKGNILERFSAQQFPDLHSELNLSSLELGDSALYFCASSVEFGAGELFFGEGSRLTVL.

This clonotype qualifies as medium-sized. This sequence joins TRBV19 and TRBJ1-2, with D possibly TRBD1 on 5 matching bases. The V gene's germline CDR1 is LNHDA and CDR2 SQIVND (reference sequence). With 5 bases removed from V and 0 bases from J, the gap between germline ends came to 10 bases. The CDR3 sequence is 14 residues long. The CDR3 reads CASSVGRTNYGYTF. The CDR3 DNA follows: TGTGCCAGTAGTGTGGGACGGACTAACTATGGCTACACCTTC.

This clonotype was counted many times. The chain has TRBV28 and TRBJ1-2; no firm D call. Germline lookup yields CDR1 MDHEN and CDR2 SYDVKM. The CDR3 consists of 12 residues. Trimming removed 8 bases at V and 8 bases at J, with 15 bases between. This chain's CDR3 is CASGPATSGYTF. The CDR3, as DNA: TGTGCCAGCGGCCCGGCTACGAGCGGCTACACCTTC.

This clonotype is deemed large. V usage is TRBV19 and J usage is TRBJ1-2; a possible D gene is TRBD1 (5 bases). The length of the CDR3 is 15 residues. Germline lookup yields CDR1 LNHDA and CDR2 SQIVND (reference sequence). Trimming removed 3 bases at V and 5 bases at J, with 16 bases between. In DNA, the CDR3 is TGTGCCAGTAGTATCCTGGACACTGGTTCGTATGGCTACACCTTC. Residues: CASSILDTGSYGYTF.

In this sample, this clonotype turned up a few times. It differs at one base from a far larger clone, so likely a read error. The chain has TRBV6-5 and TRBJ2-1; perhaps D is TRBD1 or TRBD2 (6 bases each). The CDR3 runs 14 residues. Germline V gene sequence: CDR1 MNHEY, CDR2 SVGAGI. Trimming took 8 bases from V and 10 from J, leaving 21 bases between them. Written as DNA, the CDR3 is TGTGCCAGCGCCCCCGAGGGGGGTCCTCGCGAGCAGTTCTTC. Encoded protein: CASAPEGGPREQFF.

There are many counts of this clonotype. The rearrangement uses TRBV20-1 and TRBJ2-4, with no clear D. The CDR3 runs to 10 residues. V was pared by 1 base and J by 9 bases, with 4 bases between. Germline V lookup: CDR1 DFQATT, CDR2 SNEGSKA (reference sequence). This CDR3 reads CSARGSIQYF. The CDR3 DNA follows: TGCAGTGCTAGAGGGAGCATTCAGTACTTC.

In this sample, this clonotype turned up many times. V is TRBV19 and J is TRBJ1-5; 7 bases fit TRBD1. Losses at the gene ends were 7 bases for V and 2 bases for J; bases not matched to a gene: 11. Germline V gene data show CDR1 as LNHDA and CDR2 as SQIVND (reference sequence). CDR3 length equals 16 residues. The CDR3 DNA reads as TGTGCCAGTACCGCCCCCACAGGGGCGGGCAATCAGCCCCAGCATTTT. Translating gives CASTAPTGAGNQPQHF.